This entry is about one T cell receptor (beta chain). Only one count was recorded for this clone. Its antigen remains unidentified. Per-nucleotide qualities are absent, and no much larger clonotype sits a single base away. The data were taken from a study of shared clonotypes between healthy human individuals (TCRdb year 2020). In terms of the full investigation: A few men and two women, aged 18 to 49 years, made up the cohort. Per donor, leukapheresis produced somewhere between about 0.85 and 9.5 billion PBMCs. To increase sequencing depth and limit assay-specific biases, TCR repertoire library preparation and sequencing were carried out by different laboratories using diverse techniques. To estimate repertoire size and how much clonotypes are shared between individuals, the study performed deep sequencing of blood TCR repertoires from a handful of healthy adults. For each donor, three plates each were used for CD4 naive and CD4 memory, two plates were used for CD8 naive, and one plate was used for CD8 memory.

Using the deep immunoSEQ assay, multiplex PCR amplified TCR CDR3 regions from genomic DNA. Extracted genomic DNA from each cell subset was spread evenly across all wells of several immunoSEQ 96-well plates, with each plate serving as a replicate. For sorted subsets, around 200 ng genomic DNA, equal to tens of thousands of T cell genomes, was loaded into each replicate PCR. Purified libraries were quantified with a Qubit 3.0 fluorometer, sized on a Bioanalyzer 2100, and re-quantified with the KAPA Library Quantification kit. Every immunoSEQ 96-well plate was sequenced on a dedicated single-read 150-cycle Illumina NextSeq 550 flow cell. The original methods were these. Because only junctional sequences without quality scores were contained in the immunoSEQ output, filtering matching that applied to full-length reads could not be performed. Sequences were annotated with PyIR, a Python wrapper for IgBLAST v1.9, and V/J genes and CDR3 were assigned using IMGT germline references. Reads with weak V/J assignments (E-value above 1e-6), missing CDR3, stop codons, out-of-frame junctions, or ambiguous translated residues were removed. V3J clonotypes were defined as sequences sharing the same inferred V gene, J gene, and CDR3 amino acid sequence. To compute the percentage overlap between repertoires, the number of shared unique clonotypes was divided by the size of the smaller repertoire. Three approaches were used to assess repertoire richness: RTK rarefaction, the Chao1 estimator, and Recon v2.1 estimates of unobserved clonotypes. Generation probabilities for all TCRbeta clonotypes obtained by the gDNA method from a few donors were computed using OLGA. TCRdb took over this immuneACCESS table, retaining in-frame rearrangements with V and J assigned. Such tables are incomplete; in checked studies, under half of the missing clones stem from an unresolved V gene, and the remainder is unexplained. That table is the source of V, J and clone size, and D and trimming were worked out from the DNA. The sample includes 800,000 or so clones, with about 96% observed a single time. Approximately 0.2% of the sample lies in the top ten.

Here is what the overall study found, with its caveats: Sharing across four donors was observed for around 5% of naive CD4, around 3.5% of naive CD8, 2.3% of memory CD4, and about 0.38% of memory CD8 clonotypes. Sampling was restricted to blood, and TCR repertoires in tissue are likely to differ from TCR repertoires in blood. Compared with non-shared clonotypes, the clonotypes found in all four sorted-subset donors had higher generation probabilities. Because the study included only a small number of donors, the genetic and exposure-history diversity represented was limited. Pairwise subsampling led to the expectation that sequencing depth would affect the degree of clonotype sharing among donors. Estimated clonotype richness was generally larger for naive than for memory subsets. Rarefaction of sorted-subset datasets indicated incomplete sequencing despite the large sequencing depth.

The germline V gene (reference sequence) sets CDR1 to LNHDA and CDR2 to SQIVND. V drops 4 bases and J drops 3 bases, leaving 16 bases in between. The CDR3 runs 16 amino acids, cysteine and phenylalanine included. Only the CDR3 region is kept as DNA, spanning 48 bases read in frame from base 1. For the CD8 naive samples, CD45RO-negative cells were positively selected for CCR7, yielding a CD45RA+CCR7+ population from which TemRA cells were excluded. Donors were healthy HIV-negative adults with no recently reported acute infections or vaccinations. Only Caucasian adults living in Nashville, Tennessee, USA were represented among the donors. Blood was collected by leukapheresis, and PBMCs were isolated by Ficoll-Histopaque density gradient centrifugation and then cryopreserved in liquid nitrogen vapor phase. Analytical flow cytometry was used to check the purity and quantity of each magnetically sorted T cell population. Genomic DNA was isolated from every sorted fraction and measured by UV absorbance on a Nanodrop 2000c.

The origin of this receptor is a man aged 25 to 40 in good health. Input material: naive CD8+ T cells sorted from blood. The cell subset or site label here, explained by the study, means: CD45RA+CCR7+. The receptor chain draws on TRBV19 and TRBJ2-1; possibly the D gene is TRBD2, per 6 matching bases. The CDR3 amino acid sequence is: CASSKFAGLNYNEQFF. The DNA is TGTGCCAGTAGTAAATTCGCCGGACTAAACTACAATGAGCAGTTCTTC. Supplemented by the reference TRBV19 and TRBJ2-1 proteins around the CDR3, the complete variable domain is DGGITQSPKYLFRKEGQNVTLSCEQNLNHDAMYWYRQDPGQGLRLIYYSQIVNDFQKGDIAEGYSVSREKKESFPLTVTSAQKNPTAFYLCASSKFAGLNYNEQFFGPGTRLTVL.